The 13 T cell receptor beta chains below come from one sample, sequenced in a study of cytomegalovirus exposure and HLA in healthy donors. Amplification used 60 Vbeta primers and 13 Jbeta primers. Clones were read by immunoSEQ multiplex PCR, and TCRdb kept only the in-frame ones, dropping some. The sample includes about 180,000 clones, around 70% of them seen just once. The sequencing input was PBMCs. These receptors were obtained from a male donor in good health and CMV-seronegative.

The genes are TRBV6-4 and TRBJ1-6, with 8 positions matching TRBD1. The CDR3 totals 16 residues. Looked up from germline, CDR1 is MRHNA and CDR2 is SNTAGT. With 6 bases clipped from V and 6 bases from J, the junction kept 10 bases outside the gene matches. CDR3 nucleotide sequence: TGTGCCAGCAGCGCCGTCGGACAGGGAGGTAATTCACCCCTCCACTTT. Encoded protein: CASSAVGQGGNSPLHF.

The J gene is TRBJ1-5, the V gene TRBV28, with TRBD1 matching over 7 bases. After removal of 2 bases from V and 0 bases from J, the junction contained 1 base not matched to a gene. The CDR3 consists of 15 residues. Germline V gives CDR1 MDHEN, CDR2 SYDVKM. CDR3 residues: CASSLDRVSNQPQHF. The CDR3 nucleotides read TGTGCCAGCAGTTTAGACAGGGTTAGCAATCAGCCCCAGCATTTT.

A single count supports this clone. The chain recombines TRBV5-3 with TRBJ2-1; 14 nucleotides line up with TRBD2. TRBV5-3 is recorded as an ORF, its role being uncertain. The J segment lost 2 bases and the V segment lost 2 bases, leaving 9 bases of the junction unmatched. The CDR3 runs to 19 residues. CDR3 residues: CARSFKRTSGRRPYNEQFF. In DNA form, the CDR3 reads TGTGCCAGAAGCTTCAAAAGGACTAGCGGGAGGAGGCCCTACAATGAGCAGTTCTTC.

This rearrangement joins TRBV9 to TRBJ2-7; 7 nucleotides match TRBD2. Germline CDR1 SGDLS, CDR2 YYNGEE. The length of the CDR3 is 15 residues. V lost 1 base to trimming and J lost 2 bases; unmatched junction nucleotides: 6. The CDR3 nucleotides read TGTGCCAGCAGCGTACGGTCTGGACTAGCCTACGAGCAGTACTTC. Translation gives CASSVRSGLAYEQYF.

The genes are TRBV18 and TRBJ2-2; 10 bases are shared with TRBD2. J was trimmed by 2 bases and V by 8 bases; bases with no gene match: 5. The germline CDR1 and CDR2 sequences are KGHSH and LQKENI. CDR3 length: 15 residues. The CDR3 region is CASRSGGANTGELFF. The CDR3 DNA reads TGTGCCAGCAGAAGCGGGGGGGCCAACACCGGGGAGCTGTTTTTT.

The chain couples TRBV4-3 to TRBJ2-1; 12 nucleotides match TRBD2. The CDR3 has 15 residues. Trimming removed 1 base from V and 8 bases from J; junction bases left unmatched: 3. Germline assignment: CDR1 LGHNA and CDR2 YSLEER. CDR3: CASSQGLAGGDEQFF. For the CDR3, the DNA is TGCGCCAGCAGCCAAGGGCTAGCGGGAGGGGATGAGCAGTTCTTC.

This clone was seen a handful of times. The CDR3 here is CASSLADRDNSPLHF. The CDR3 DNA sequence: TGTGCCAGCAGTTTAGCTGACAGAGATAATTCACCCCTCCACTTT. The rearrangement joins TRBV6-1 to TRBJ1-6; a possible D gene is TRBD1 (5 bases). Trimming cost V 5 bases and J 5 bases, with 13 bases left between them. Germline V gene sequence: CDR1 MNHNS, CDR2 SASEGT. This CDR3 is 15 amino acids long.

This clone has a handful of counts. The gene calls are TRBV7-9 and TRBJ1-3, with TRBD1 matching over 7 bases. V lost 4 bases to trimming and J lost 5 bases; unmatched junction nucleotides: 2. Germline V gene data show CDR1 as SEHNR and CDR2 as FQNEAQ (reference sequence). This CDR3 region has 13 residues. CDR3 amino acids: CASSSGGRNTIYF. DNA for the CDR3: TGTGCCAGCAGCTCAGGGGGACGAAACACCATATATTTT.

The rearrangement links TRBV4-2 to TRBJ2-7; 10 bases are a match to TRBD1. CDR1 is LGHNA and CDR2 is YNFKEQ in the germline V gene. Unmatched junction bases numbered 9, after V lost 4 bases and J lost 6 bases. This CDR3 is 15 amino acids long. The CDR3 here is CASSPAGQGIFEQYF. CDR3 nucleotides: TGTGCCAGCAGCCCAGCGGGACAGGGGATCTTCGAGCAGTACTTC.

The chain recombines TRBV6-1 with TRBJ2-7; D call uncertain. Germline CDR1 and CDR2: MNHNS and SASEGT. The CDR3 length is 13 residues. V lost 6 bases and J lost 2, with 11 bases in between. CDR3 nucleotides: TGTGCCAGCAGGTCAGGCCAAGCCTACGAGCAGTACTTC. It yields the protein CASRSGQAYEQYF.

This clone was counted a single time. This chain connects TRBV9 to TRBJ1-2; 7 bases map to TRBD1. The CDR3 runs to 14 residues. V gave up 3 bases and J gave up 0 bases; unmatched junction bases: 2. The germline V gene encodes CDR1 SGDLS and CDR2 YYNGEE. CDR3 sequence: CASSAGQTNYGYTF. The CDR3 nucleotides read TGTGCCAGCAGCGCGGGACAGACTAACTATGGCTACACCTTC.

The chain joins TRBV29-1 to TRBJ2-7, with 9 bases matching TRBD2. The junction had 10 bases not matched to a gene; V was cut back by 6 bases and J by 1 base. CDR1 SQVTM and CDR2 ANQGSEA come from the germline V gene. This CDR3 contains 15 residues. CDR3 in amino acids: CSVLRMTSGSYEQYF. In DNA form, the CDR3 reads TGCAGCGTCTTGAGAATGACTAGCGGTTCCTACGAGCAGTACTTC.

V usage is TRBV11-2 and J usage is TRBJ2-1; 7 bases line up with TRBD2. CDR1 SGHAT and CDR2 FQNNGV come from the germline V gene. CDR3 size: 16 residues. V shed 0 bases and J 10 bases; nucleotides not matched to a gene: 12. Here the CDR3 reads CASSLDNSGVALEQFF. As DNA, the CDR3 is TGTGCCAGCAGCTTAGATAACAGCGGGGTTGCCTTAGAGCAGTTCTTC.